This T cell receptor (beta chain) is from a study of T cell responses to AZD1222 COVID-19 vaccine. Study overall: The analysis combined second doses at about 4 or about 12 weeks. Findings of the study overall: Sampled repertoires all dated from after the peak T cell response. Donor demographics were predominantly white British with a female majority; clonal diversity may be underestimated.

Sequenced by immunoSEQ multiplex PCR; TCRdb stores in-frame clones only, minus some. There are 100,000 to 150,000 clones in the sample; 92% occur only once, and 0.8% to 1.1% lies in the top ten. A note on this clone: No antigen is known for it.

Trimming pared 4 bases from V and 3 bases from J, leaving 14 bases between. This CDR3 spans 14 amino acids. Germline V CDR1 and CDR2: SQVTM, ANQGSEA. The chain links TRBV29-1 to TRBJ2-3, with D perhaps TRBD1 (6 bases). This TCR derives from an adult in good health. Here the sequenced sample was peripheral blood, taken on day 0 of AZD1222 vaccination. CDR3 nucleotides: TGCAGCGTTGTTAATACAGGGCGTACAGATACGCAGTATTTT. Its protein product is CSVVNTGRTDTQYF.